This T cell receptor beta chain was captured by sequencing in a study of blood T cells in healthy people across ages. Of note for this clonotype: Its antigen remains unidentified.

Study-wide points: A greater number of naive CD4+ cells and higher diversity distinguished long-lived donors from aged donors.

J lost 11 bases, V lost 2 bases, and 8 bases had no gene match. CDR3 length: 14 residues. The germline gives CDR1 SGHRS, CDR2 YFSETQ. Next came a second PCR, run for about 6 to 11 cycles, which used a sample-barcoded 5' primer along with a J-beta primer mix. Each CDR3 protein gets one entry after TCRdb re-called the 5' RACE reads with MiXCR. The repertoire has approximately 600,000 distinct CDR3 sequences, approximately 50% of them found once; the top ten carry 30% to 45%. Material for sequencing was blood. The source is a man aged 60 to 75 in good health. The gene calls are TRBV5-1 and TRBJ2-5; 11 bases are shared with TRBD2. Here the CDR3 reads CASSFSGGVDEQYF. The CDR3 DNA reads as TGCGCCAGCAGCTTTAGCGGGGGGGTCGATGAGCAGTACTTC. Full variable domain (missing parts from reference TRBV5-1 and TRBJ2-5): KAGVTQTPRYLIKTRGQQVTLSCSPISGHRSVSWYQQTPGQGLQFLFEYFSETQRNKGNFPGRFSGRQFSNSRSEMNVSTLELGDSALYLCASSFSGGVDEQYFGPGTRLLVL.